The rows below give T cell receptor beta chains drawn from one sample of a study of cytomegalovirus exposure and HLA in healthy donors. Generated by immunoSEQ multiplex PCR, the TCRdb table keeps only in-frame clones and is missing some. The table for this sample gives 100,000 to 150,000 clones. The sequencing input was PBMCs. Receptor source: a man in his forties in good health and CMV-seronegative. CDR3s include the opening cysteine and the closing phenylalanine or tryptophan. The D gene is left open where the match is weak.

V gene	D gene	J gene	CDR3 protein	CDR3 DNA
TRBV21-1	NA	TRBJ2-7	CASSSRDRYYEQYF	TGTGCCAGCAGCTCCCGGGACAGGTACTACGAGCAGTACTTC
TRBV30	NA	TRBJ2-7	CAWGPSSYEQYF	TGTGCCTGGGGGCCAAGCTCCTACGAGCAGTACTTC
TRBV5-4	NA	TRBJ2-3	CASSLTGSDTQYF	TGTGCCAGCAGCTTGACCGGGTCCGATACGCAGTATTTT
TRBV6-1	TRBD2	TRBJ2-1	CASSARLAGYNEQFF	TGTGCCAGCAGTGCGCGACTAGCGGGATACAATGAGCAGTTCTTC
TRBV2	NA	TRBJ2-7	CASSGTGRGEQYF	TGTGCCAGCAGTGGGACTGGACGGGGCGAGCAGTACTTC
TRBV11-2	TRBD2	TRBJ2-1	CASSLELRTSGRSYNEQFF	TGTGCCAGCAGCTTAGAATTGAGGACTAGCGGGAGGTCCTACAATGAGCAGTTCTTC
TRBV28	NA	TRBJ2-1	CASSSHLELNEQFF	TGTGCCAGCAGTTCCCACTTAGAGTTAAATGAGCAGTTCTTC
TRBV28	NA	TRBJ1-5	CAGGIFLNNQPQHF	TGTGCCGGAGGGATATTTTTGAACAATCAGCCCCAGCATTTT
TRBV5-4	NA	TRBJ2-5	CASSLKAGSETQYF	TGTGCCAGCAGCTTGAAGGCAGGGTCAGAGACCCAGTACTTC
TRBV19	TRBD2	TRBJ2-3	CASSPGTSGRASTDTQYF	TGTGCCAGTAGTCCAGGGACTAGCGGGAGGGCGAGCACAGATACGCAGTATTTT
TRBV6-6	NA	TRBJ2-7	CASSYNQGKAYEQYF	TGTGCCAGCAGTTATAATCAGGGGAAGGCCTACGAGCAGTACTTC
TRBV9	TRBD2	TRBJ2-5	CASSGGLAGEETQYF	TGTGCCAGCAGCGGAGGACTAGCGGGAGAGGAGACCCAGTACTTC
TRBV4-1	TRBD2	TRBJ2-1	CASSQEGLAGRNEQFF	TGCGCCAGCAGCCAAGAAGGGCTAGCGGGACGCAATGAGCAGTTCTTC
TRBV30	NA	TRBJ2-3	CAVLQGRGTDTQYF	TGTGCCGTCTTACAGGGACGGGGCACAGATACGCAGTATTTT
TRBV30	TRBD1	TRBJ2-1	CAWGLTGGAQFF	TGTGCCTGGGGATTAACAGGGGGCGCTCAGTTCTTC
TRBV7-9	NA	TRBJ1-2	CASSPDSSNYGYTF	TGTGCCAGCAGCCCAGACAGTTCTAACTATGGCTACACCTTC
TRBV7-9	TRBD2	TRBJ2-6	CASPGTSGTPGANVLTF	TGTGCCAGCCCCGGGACTAGCGGGACCCCTGGGGCCAACGTCCTGACTTTC
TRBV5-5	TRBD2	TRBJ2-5	CASSFGLAGEETQYF	TGTGCCAGCAGCTTTGGACTAGCGGGGGAAGAGACCCAGTACTTC